Listed below are T cell receptor beta chains from one sample, sequenced in a study of cytotoxic CD8 clonotypes in ibrutinib-treated CLL. Clones were read by immunoSEQ multiplex PCR, and TCRdb kept only the in-frame ones, dropping some. This sample yields 45,000 to 60,000 clones, of which around 60% are seen a single time; around 21% belongs to the top ten. Specimen: PBMCs, collected after 24 months of ibrutinib treatment. These receptors were collected from a human donor with chronic lymphocytic leukemia. Both conserved end residues are part of each CDR3. A D gene is named only where the DNA matches it firmly. Size is stated for part of the rows, as once, few or many counts, or as a class when the clone is expanded.

d_gene | j_gene | v_gene | abundance | CDR3aa | CDR3nt
NA | TRBJ2-7 | TRBV5-6 | NA | CASSGGLIGSFYEQYF | TGTGCCAGCAGCGGGGGACTGATCGGGAGTTTCTACGAGCAGTACTTC
TRBD2 | TRBJ2-1 | TRBV27 | NA | CASSFLAGTSYNEQFF | TGTGCCAGCAGTTTTCTAGCGGGAACCTCCTACAATGAGCAGTTCTTC
NA | TRBJ2-3 | TRBV5-4 | many | CASSLGTGADTQYF | TGTGCCAGCAGCCTGGGAACGGGAGCCGATACGCAGTATTTT
NA | TRBJ2-3 | TRBV11-3 | many | CASSLGDEVTDTQYF | TGTGCCAGCAGCTTAGGAGATGAGGTCACAGATACGCAGTATTTT
NA | TRBJ1-2 | TRBV5-8 | NA | CASSLGYGYTF | TGTGCCAGCAGCTTGGGCTATGGCTACACCTTC
TRBD2 | TRBJ2-5 | TRBV5-1 | NA | CASSLAPLAGGNFQETQYF | TGCGCCAGCAGCTTGGCCCCACTAGCGGGGGGGAATTTCCAAGAGACCCAGTACTTC
NA | TRBJ2-5 | TRBV28 | NA | CASSKSGAEETQYF | TGTGCCAGCAGTAAAAGCGGAGCCGAAGAGACCCAGTACTTC
TRBD1 | TRBJ1-2 | TRBV6-5 | NA | CASSYRTGGSYGYTF | TGTGCCAGCAGTTACAGGACAGGGGGCTCCTATGGCTACACCTTC
NA | TRBJ2-3 | TRBV30 | many | CAWTRGTLWDTQYF | TGTGCCTGGACGAGAGGTACCTTATGGGATACGCAGTATTTT
TRBD1 | TRBJ2-5 | TRBV27 | NA | CASSLSAGGETQYF | TGTGCCAGCAGTTTATCGGCAGGGGGCGAGACCCAGTACTTC
TRBD2 | TRBJ2-7 | TRBV5-6 | NA | CASSPVAGVEYF | TGTGCCAGCAGCCCAGTGGCGGGAGTGGAGTACTTC
TRBD1 | TRBJ2-3 | TRBV6-5 | NA | CASRPTGASTDTQYF | TGTGCCAGCAGACCCACAGGGGCCAGCACAGATACGCAGTATTTT
NA | TRBJ2-7 | TRBV5-4 | many | CASSLTAGLSSYEQYF | TGTGCCAGCAGCCTTACTGCAGGGCTGAGCTCCTACGAGCAGTACTTC
TRBD2 | TRBJ2-7 | TRBV18 | NA | CASSPLREARYEQYF | TGTGCCAGCTCACCACTCCGGGAGGCGAGGTACGAGCAGTACTTC
NA | TRBJ2-2 | TRBV6-1 | NA | CASSRTYSTGELFF | TGTGCCAGCAGTAGGACTTATTCCACCGGGGAGCTGTTTTTT
NA | TRBJ2-3 | TRBV6-6 | NA | CATGTTDTQYF | TGTGCCACGGGGACAACAGATACGCAGTATTTT
TRBD1 | TRBJ1-4 | TRBV18 | NA | CASSPRQGASTNEKLFF | TGTGCCAGCTCACCAAGGCAGGGGGCTTCAACTAATGAAAAACTGTTTTTT
NA | TRBJ1-3 | TRBV7-2 | NA | CASSSSDFGNTIYF | TGTGCCAGCAGCTCCTCGGACTTCGGAAACACCATATATTTT
TRBD1 | TRBJ2-2 | TRBV14 | NA | CASSHRTGGPTGELFF | TGTGCCAGCAGCCACCGGACAGGGGGCCCTACCGGGGAGCTGTTTTTT
TRBD1 | TRBJ2-3 | TRBV15 | once | CATSRGDTGGADTQYF | TGTGCCACCAGCAGAGGTGACACAGGGGGAGCAGATACGCAGTATTTT
NA | TRBJ1-6 | TRBV19 | NA | CASKGASYNSPLHF | TGTGCCAGTAAGGGTGCCTCCTATAATTCACCCCTCCACTTT
NA | TRBJ1-4 | TRBV5-1 | NA | CASSLAVAGDFEKLFF | TGCGCCAGCAGCTTGGCCGTGGCAGGGGACTTTGAAAAACTGTTTTTT
NA | TRBJ1-2 | TRBV10-3 | NA | CASSYDPSPYGYTF | TGTGCCAGCAGTTACGACCCATCGCCCTATGGCTACACCTTC
TRBD2 | TRBJ2-7 | TRBV7-2 | NA | CASSPSGPIYEQYF | TGTGCCAGCAGCCCTAGCGGACCAATCTACGAGCAGTACTTC
NA | TRBJ1-5 | TRBV27 | few | CASSYRGSTLNQPQHF | TGTGCCAGCAGCTATCGGGGTTCCACCCTCAATCAGCCCCAGCATTTT
NA | TRBJ1-2 | TRBV5-4 | many | CASSRAIAYGYTF | TGTGCCAGCAGTAGGGCCATAGCCTATGGCTACACCTTC
TRBD2 | TRBJ2-2 | TRBV19 | NA | CASSIYGAGGQDGELFF | TGTGCCAGTAGTATATACGGAGCGGGAGGCCAGGACGGGGAGCTGTTTTTT
NA | TRBJ1-2 | TRBV2 | NA | CASSVSQGHGYTF | TGTGCCAGCAGCGTAAGCCAGGGACACGGCTACACCTTC
NA | TRBJ1-3 | TRBV6-5 | NA | CASKQNNYSGNTIYF | TGTGCCAGCAAACAAAATAATTACTCTGGAAACACCATATATTTT
NA | TRBJ2-3 | TRBV7-6 | few | CASSSHWFGGPSTDTQYF | TGTGCCAGCAGCTCCCACTGGTTTGGAGGCCCTAGCACAGATACGCAGTATTTT
TRBD2 | TRBJ2-1 | TRBV5-1 | NA | CASSLGTSGRVNEQFF | TGCGCCAGCAGCTTGGGGACTAGCGGGAGAGTCAATGAGCAGTTCTTC
NA | TRBJ2-7 | TRBV11-2 | NA | CASSLRVAVLEQYF | TGTGCCAGCAGCTTACGAGTTGCGGTCCTCGAGCAGTACTTC
TRBD1 | TRBJ1-3 | TRBV5-1 | NA | CASSLDRDRSSGNTIYF | TGCGCCAGCAGCTTGGACCGGGACAGGTCGTCTGGAAACACCATATATTTT
NA | TRBJ1-5 | TRBV28 | NA | CASREQGGNQPQHF | TGTGCCAGCCGGGAACAGGGCGGCAATCAGCCCCAGCATTTT
TRBD1 | TRBJ1-3 | TRBV5-1 | NA | CASSPGQERYTIYF | TGCGCCAGCAGCCCCGGACAGGAGCGGTACACCATATATTTT
TRBD2 | TRBJ2-5 | TRBV28 | NA | CASRADPGLAEETQYF | TGTGCCAGCAGAGCGGACCCGGGACTAGCGGAAGAGACCCAGTACTTC
NA | TRBJ1-1 | TRBV5-1 | NA | CASSLKGMNTEAFF | TGCGCCAGCAGCTTAAAGGGGATGAACACTGAAGCTTTCTTT
TRBD2 | TRBJ2-1 | TRBV5-1 | NA | CASSPLNSGRAFNEQFF | TGCGCCAGCAGCCCACTTAATAGCGGGAGGGCCTTCAATGAGCAGTTCTTC
NA | TRBJ1-2 | TRBV6-6 | NA | CASSLQGANYGYTF | TGTGCCAGCAGCCTACAGGGAGCTAACTATGGCTACACCTTC
TRBD2 | TRBJ2-1 | TRBV11-2 | NA | CASSQRLAGNEQFF | TGTGCCAGCAGCCAGAGACTAGCGGGGAATGAGCAGTTCTTC
NA | TRBJ1-3 | TRBV28 | few | CASSRAGNTIYF | TGTGCCAGCAGCCGGGCGGGAAACACCATATATTTT
NA | TRBJ2-7 | TRBV6-5 | NA | CAISGTEGGEQYF | TGTGCCATCAGTGGGACGGAAGGGGGAGAGCAGTACTTC
NA | TRBJ2-3 | TRBV5-6 | NA | CASSLAKNTQYF | TGTGCCAGCAGCTTGGCTAAAAATACGCAGTATTTT
TRBD2 | TRBJ2-7 | TRBV4-2 | NA | CASSPMGLAGDTYEQYF | TGTGCCAGCAGCCCGATGGGACTAGCGGGAGACACCTACGAGCAGTACTTC